Listed below are T cell receptor beta chains from one sample, sequenced in a study of cytotoxic CD8 clonotypes in ibrutinib-treated CLL. Some clones are missing from TCRdb's copy, which holds only in-frame ones; the method was immunoSEQ multiplex PCR. The sample lists approximately 70,000 clones; 70% to 90% were seen once. Sequences were derived from PBMCs, sampled at disease progression, from a patient treated with ibrutinib. The receptor source for this set is a human donor with chronic lymphocytic leukemia. Each CDR3 is given with its conserved first and last residue. A D gene is named only where the DNA matches it firmly. Size values are once, few and many counts, or a class for expanded clones, and some rows have none.

TRBD2 | TRBJ2-2 | TRBV2 | NA | TGTGCCAGCAGGGGACTAGCGGGCACCGGGGAGCTGTTTTTT | CASRGLAGTGELFF
TRBD1 | TRBJ2-7 | TRBV5-1 | NA | TGCGCCAGCAGCTTGGCCTGGACAGGGGACGAGCAGTACTTC | CASSLAWTGDEQYF
TRBD1 | TRBJ2-5 | TRBV28 | NA | TGTGCCAGCAGTTCCACAGGGGGGCAAGAGACCCAGTACTTC | CASSSTGGQETQYF
NA | TRBJ1-2 | TRBV5-4 | NA | TGTGCCAGCAGTCAAACAGCCTCCGGGGGCTACACCTTC | CASSQTASGGYTF
NA | TRBJ1-4 | TRBV7-9 | NA | TGTGCCAGCAGCTTAAGGTCTCCAACTAATGAAAAACTGTTTTTT | CASSLRSPTNEKLFF
NA | TRBJ2-7 | TRBV5-1 | NA | TGCGCCAGTAATACAGGTTACGAGCAGTACTTC | CASNTGYEQYF
TRBD1 | TRBJ2-7 | TRBV7-6 | NA | TGTGCCAGCAGCAGAGGGACAGGGGGCCCCGAGCAGTACTTC | CASSRGTGGPEQYF
NA | TRBJ1-1 | TRBV18 | NA | TGTGCCAGCTCATCGACCCCCGAGGGGGACACTGAAGCTTTCTTT | CASSSTPEGDTEAFF
TRBD1 | TRBJ1-6 | TRBV18 | NA | TGTGCCAGCTCACCCTTTCCGGGACAGGGCGATTCACCCCTCCACTTT | CASSPFPGQGDSPLHF
NA | TRBJ2-1 | TRBV11-3 | NA | TGTGCCAGCAGCCTTAGAGGGGGTTTAAACTCCTACAATGAGCAGTTCTTC | CASSLRGGLNSYNEQFF
NA | TRBJ1-1 | TRBV18 | NA | TGTGCCAGCTCGGCTGCCAGGTTGGGGGCTTTCTTT | CASSAARLGAFF
TRBD2 | TRBJ2-3 | TRBV5-1 | NA | TGCGCCAGCAGCTTGGGACTAGCGGGCATCAGCACAGATACGCAGTATTTT | CASSLGLAGISTDTQYF
TRBD1 | TRBJ1-5 | TRBV28 | few | TGTGCCAGCGTTTCAGGGGGGATTGGCAATCAGCCCCAGCATTTT | CASVSGGIGNQPQHF
NA | TRBJ1-1 | TRBV6-5 | NA | TGTGCCAGCAGCCTACAGGGTCAGAACACTGAAGCTTTCTTT | CASSLQGQNTEAFF
TRBD2 | TRBJ2-5 | TRBV15 | NA | TGTGCCACCAGCTCCCAACCCTTGGTGGGGGGGATGGAGACCCAGTACTTC | CATSSQPLVGGMETQYF
TRBD1 | TRBJ2-7 | TRBV15 | NA | TGTGCCACCAGTACCAGGGGGTACGAGCAGTACTTC | CATSTRGYEQYF
NA | TRBJ1-6 | TRBV30 | NA | TGTGCCTGGAGCGAGGGTGGTAATTCACCCCTCCACTTT | CAWSEGGNSPLHF
TRBD1 | TRBJ1-3 | TRBV6-6 | NA | TGTGCCAGCAGACAGGGGGGCTCTGGAAACACCATATATTTT | CASRQGGSGNTIYF
TRBD2 | TRBJ2-1 | TRBV5-1 | few | TGCGCCAGCAGCTTGGGACTAGCGGGGATACTCCCTAATGAGCAGTTCTTC | CASSLGLAGILPNEQFF
NA | TRBJ2-4 | TRBV6-1 | once | TGTGCCAGCAGTGCGAGGGAGATTTTCAAAAACATTCAGTACTTC | CASSAREIFKNIQYF
NA | TRBJ2-4 | TRBV19 | few | TGTGCCAGTAGTATGAATCAGAACATTCAGTACTTC | CASSMNQNIQYF
NA | TRBJ1-1 | TRBV5-1 | few | TGCGCCAGCAGCGCTCCAGGGGCAGCTTTCTTT | CASSAPGAAFF
NA | TRBJ1-1 | TRBV2 | NA | TGTGCCAGCAGTGCCCTCGGTCAGGGGACTGAAGCTTTCTTT | CASSALGQGTEAFF